A selection of T cell receptor beta chains follows, all from one sample in a study of blood T cells in healthy people across ages. TCRdb redid the calling of the 5' RACE reads with MiXCR, one entry per CDR3 protein. This table has approximately 810,000 distinct CDR3 sequences, roughly 34% appearing once. The sample was blood. Receptors were obtained from a man younger than 35 in good health. Each CDR3 is given with its conserved first and last residue. The D gene is left open where the match is weak. Clone size appears in some rows only: once, few, many, or a class for an expanded clone.

size	J	D	V	DNA	CDR3
.	TRBJ1-2	.	TRBV21-1	TGTGCCAGCAGCAAAGTTTTGGAGGGGACTCCCTATGGCTACACCTTC	CASSKVLEGTPYGYTF
.	TRBJ2-1	TRBD2	TRBV4-2	TGTGCCAGCAGTACCTGGACTAGCGGTCAAGAGACCCAGTTCTTC	CASSTWTSGQETQFF
.	TRBJ2-7	TRBD1	TRBV2	TGTGCCAGCAGTGGTCAACAAGGGACAGCCTACGAGCAGTACTTC	CASSGQQGTAYEQYF
.	TRBJ2-7	.	TRBV5-1	TGCGCCAGCAGCTTGGATACGGGGTGCGAGCAGTACTTC	CASSLDTGCEQYF
few	TRBJ2-3	TRBD2	TRBV6-1	TGTGCCAGCAGCAGCGGGGGGGCCGTAGATACGCAGTATTTT	CASSSGGAVDTQYF
few	TRBJ2-3	.	TRBV5-1	TGCGCCAGCAGCTTGAGTAAACCTCGCACAGATACGCAGTATTTT	CASSLSKPRTDTQYF
.	TRBJ1-2	TRBD1	TRBV12-3/TRBV12-4	TGTGCCAGCCGACAGGGGGCGAACGGCTACACCTTC	CASRQGANGYTF
few	TRBJ2-1	TRBD1	TRBV5-6	TGTGCCAGCAGCTCTACAGGGGGCGTAAAGCAGTTCTTC	CASSSTGGVKQFF
.	TRBJ2-7	TRBD2	TRBV4-1	TGCGCCAGCAGCCAAGAGGGGAGCGGGGAACCCTACGAGCAGTACTTC	CASSQEGSGEPYEQYF
.	TRBJ1-6	TRBD1	TRBV14	TGTGCCAGCAGCCAACTTGGGGGACAGAAGAATTCACCCCTCCACTTT	CASSQLGGQKNSPLHF
.	TRBJ1-5	.	TRBV4-3	TGCGCCAGCAGCCAATTTCGCGAACACCGGCGCCGGAATAGCAATCAGCCCCAGCATTTT	CASSQFREHRRRNSNQPQHF
.	TRBJ2-5	.	TRBV6-2/TRBV6-3	TGTGCCAGCAGTTACTCGGCTTACGACTCCCGTAGGCAGTACTTC	CASSYSAYDSRRQYF
.	TRBJ2-7	TRBD2	TRBV2	TGTGCCAGCATTCTGACTAGCGGGATCTACGAGCAGTACTTC	CASILTSGIYEQYF
.	TRBJ2-1	.	TRBV2	TGTGCCAGCAGTGGAGTTCCGGTTGAGCAGTTCTTC	CASSGVPVEQFF
.	TRBJ1-5	TRBD1	TRBV28	TGTGCCAGCAGGACAGGGCTTGATCAGCCCCAGCATTTT	CASRTGLDQPQHF
.	TRBJ2-1	.	TRBV28	TGTGCCAGCAGTTTCCGATGGGGGTACAATGAGCAGTTCTTC	CASSFRWGYNEQFF
.	TRBJ1-2	TRBD1	TRBV25-1	TGTGCCAGCACAGGGGGGGACTATGGCTGCACCTTC	CASTGGDYGCTF
many	TRBJ2-1	TRBD2	TRBV12-3/TRBV12-4	TGTGCCAGCAGTGCCAGAGGGACTAGTGGTTCCTACAATGAGCAGTTCTTC	CASSARGTSGSYNEQFF
.	TRBJ2-2	TRBD1	TRBV4-1	TGCGCCAGCAGCCAGGTCAGGGGGCTCGGGGAGCTGTTTTTT	CASSQVRGLGELFF
few	TRBJ1-1	.	TRBV20-1	TGCAGTGCTAGAGGGGGAAGTGGATCGAGGAACACTGAAGCTTTCTTT	CSARGGSGSRNTEAFF
few	TRBJ2-1	.	TRBV7-9	TGTGCCAGCAGCTTAGGGGGACGAATCTACAATGAGCAGTTCTTC	CASSLGGRIYNEQFF
few	TRBJ1-1	TRBD1	TRBV5-1	TGCGCCAGCAGCCCGGGACGGGACAGGTTTTCGGACACTGAAGCTTTCTTT	CASSPGRDRFSDTEAFF
few	TRBJ1-5	.	TRBV6-1	TGTGCCAGCAACAGGCGGGGCAATCAGCCCCAGCATTTT	CASNRRGNQPQHF
.	TRBJ2-1	.	TRBV5-5	TGTGCCAGCAGCCTAGGCAGCTCCCGGGATCCGCAGTTCTTC	CASSLGSSRDPQFF
many	TRBJ2-3	TRBD1	TRBV7-3	TGTGCCAGCAGCTTAGCGGACAGGGGGCAGGTCACAGATACGCAGTATTTT	CASSLADRGQVTDTQYF
.	TRBJ2-3	.	TRBV7-6	TGTGCCAGCAGCTTAGCGGGCCCGGGAGATACGCAGTATTTT	CASSLAGPGDTQYF
few	TRBJ1-1	.	TRBV10-3	TGTGCCATCAGAGACAGTTCTGGTGAAGCTTTCTTT	CAIRDSSGEAFF
once	TRBJ1-2	.	TRBV29-1	TGCAGCGTCCAACTTGAGACAACCAACTATGGCTACACCTTC	CSVQLETTNYGYTF
.	TRBJ1-1	.	TRBV5-6	TGTGCCAGCAGCCGGATCGGGGTCCGGGGCACTGAAGCTTTCTTT	CASSRIGVRGTEAFF
few	TRBJ2-1	TRBD1	TRBV5-1	TGCGCCAGCAGCTGGCCCTCGACAGGGAGCTCCTACAATGAGCAGTTCTTC	CASSWPSTGSSYNEQFF
few	TRBJ2-7	.	TRBV7-9	TGTTCCAGCAGCTTAGGCCGATACGAGCAGTACTTC	CSSSLGRYEQYF
.	TRBJ1-6	TRBD1	TRBV12-3/TRBV12-4	TGTGCCAGCAGGCTGGACAGGGAGCCCCCCTATAATTCACCCCTCCACTTT	CASRLDREPPYNSPLHF
.	TRBJ2-3	TRBD2	TRBV5-1	TGCGCCAGCAGCATCCGACTAGCGGGGGCTAGCACAGATACGCAGTATTTT	CASSIRLAGASTDTQYF
few	TRBJ1-5	.	TRBV20-1	TGCAGTGCTACTGGTAGTTATCAGCCCCAGCATTTT	CSATGSYQPQHF
.	TRBJ1-1	.	TRBV12-3/TRBV12-4	TGTGCCAGCAGTTTCCTGGACAAGAACACTGAAGCTTTCTTT	CASSFLDKNTEAFF
many	TRBJ2-3	.	TRBV10-3	TGTGCCATCAGTAGGGACACAGATACGCAGTATTTT	CAISRDTDTQYF
.	TRBJ2-7	.	TRBV6-4	TGTGCCAGCACACCGGAGCACAGCTCCTACAATGAGCAGTACTTC	CASTPEHSSYNEQYF
few	TRBJ1-5	.	TRBV5-1	TGCGCCAGCAGCTTGGTTCCCGGGCTGAGCAATCAGCCCCAGCATTTT	CASSLVPGLSNQPQHF
.	TRBJ2-3	TRBD2	TRBV7-2	TGTGCCAGCAGCTCCAGACTAGCGGGGGGCGCACTGACGCAGTATTTT	CASSSRLAGGALTQYF
many	TRBJ2-1	.	TRBV20-1	TGCAGTGCTAGAGAAGGAGGGGGGTCGAATGAGCAGTTCTTC	CSAREGGGSNEQFF
.	TRBJ2-7	.	TRBV18	TGTGCCAGCTCACCCACTCCGGGTGAAGAGCAGTACTTC	CASSPTPGEEQYF
.	TRBJ1-6	.	TRBV12-3/TRBV12-4	TGTGCCAGCAGTCCCCCGACAGTTAATTCACCCCTCCACTTT	CASSPPTVNSPLHF
.	TRBJ2-1	TRBD2	TRBV9	TGTGCCAGCAGCGTAGATGACGGGGGGGTGGCAAATGAGCAGTTCTTC	CASSVDDGGVANEQFF
few	TRBJ2-7	TRBD1	TRBV27	TGTGCCAGCAGTAAAGGACAGGGCATCGGCGAGCAGTACTTC	CASSKGQGIGEQYF
many	TRBJ2-7	.	TRBV12-3/TRBV12-4	TGTGCCAGCAGTCCAGGTCCAACCTACGAGCAGTACTTC	CASSPGPTYEQYF
.	TRBJ1-1	.	TRBV7-2	TGTGCCAGCAGCCAAGACAGTGACAACACTGAAGCTTTCTTT	CASSQDSDNTEAFF
.	TRBJ2-4	TRBD1	TRBV4-2	TGTGCCAGCAGCCAAGCCCACACAGGGGTACGGAACCTTGATGGCAAAAACATTCAGTACTTC	CASSQAHTGVRNLDGKNIQYF
few	TRBJ1-6	TRBD1	TRBV20-1	TGCAGTGCTGCGACAACAGGGGGTTCACCCCTCCACTTT	CSAATTGGSPLHF
.	TRBJ2-1	.	TRBV6-5	TGTGCCAGCAGGCCGCCCGGGGGGCCCTACAATGAGCAGTTCTTC	CASRPPGGPYNEQFF
.	TRBJ2-7	.	TRBV20-1	TGCAGTGCTAGTCCAGGACCCAAGGAGCAGTACTTC	CSASPGPKEQYF
.	TRBJ1-1	.	TRBV6-2/TRBV6-3	TGTGCCAGCAGTTATATTGGAGCTTTCTTT	CASSYIGAFF
few	TRBJ2-7	.	TRBV13	TGTGCCAGCAGCTTTACCTTACAGGGTCACTACGAGCAGTACTTC	CASSFTLQGHYEQYF
.	TRBJ2-5	TRBD1	TRBV5-6	TGTGCCAGCAGCTTGGGGACAGGGTGGGCGACCCAGTACTTC	CASSLGTGWATQYF